The 5 T cell receptor beta chains presented below share a single source sample, sequenced in a study of blood T cell repertoires in COVID-19. Measured with immunoSEQ multiplex PCR; TCRdb has only the in-frame clones, and not every one. The top ten hold 0.83% of the sample, which has 55,000 to 85,000 clones, approximately 77% seen once. Material for sequencing was peripheral blood. These receptors were obtained from a woman aged 70-85 years with acute or convalescent COVID-19.

The V gene is TRBV10-3, the J gene TRBJ1-3, with TRBD1 matching over 7 bases. V lost 1 base to trimming and J lost 7 bases; unmatched junction nucleotides: 10. Germline CDR1 ENHRY, CDR2 SYGVKD. The CDR3 runs 16 residues. CDR3 loop: CAISEFSTGAVNTIYF. The DNA for the CDR3 is TGTGCCATCAGTGAGTTTTCTACAGGGGCTGTGAACACCATATATTTT.

The genes are TRBV29-1 and TRBJ2-7, with D maybe TRBD1 (6 bases). Germline CDR1 SQVTM, CDR2 ANQGSEA. The V end was cut by 1 base, the J end by 2 bases, with 12 bases between. The CDR3 has 14 amino acids. This chain's CDR3 is CSVEVGQQPYEQYF. The CDR3 DNA reads as TGCAGCGTTGAAGTAGGACAGCAACCCTACGAGCAGTACTTC.

J is TRBJ2-7 and V is TRBV29-1; 7 positions match TRBD1. The CDR3 is made up of 15 amino acids. The V and J ends lost 0 bases and 3 bases, in that order; junction bases with no gene match: 8. CDR1 and CDR2 (germline): SQVTM, ANQGSEA. CDR3 nucleotides: TGCAGCGTTGAAGAGGCCGAGGGGGCCAACTACGAGCAGTACTTC. Its protein is CSVEEAEGANYEQYF.

This chain connects TRBV3-1 (or the pseudogene TRBV3-2) to TRBJ1-3; tentative D call: TRBD1 (5 bases). The V end lost 1 base, the J end lost 2 bases, and 9 bases lay between the germline ends. The V gene's germline CDR1 is LGHDT and CDR2 YNNKEL (reference sequence). The CDR3 totals 15 residues. The CDR3 loop is CASSQGGVAGNTIYF. The CDR3 DNA follows: TGTGCCAGCAGCCAAGGGGGCGTCGCTGGAAACACCATATATTTT.

This clone was seen more than once but under ten times. The chain carries TRBV27 and TRBJ2-1, with D tentatively TRBD2 (6 bases). Germline loops: CDR1 MNHEY, CDR2 SMNVEV (reference sequence). The CDR3 contains 15 residues. V lost 5 bases and J lost 7, with 18 bases in between. The CDR3 loop reads CASSPLPGSSNEQFF. CDR3 nucleotides: TGTGCCAGCAGTCCCCTTCCCGGGAGTTCAAATGAGCAGTTCTTC.